The sequence of this T cell receptor (beta chain) was determined in a study of blood T cell repertoires in COVID-19. Study at large: The study drew acute and convalescent COVID-19 samples from the United States, Italy and Spain. PBMCs, B-cell-depleted T cells, or T cells were the source of the cDNA or gDNA that made up the material.

Authors' methods: Nucleated cell counts were estimated from reference gene primer amplification. The table came from immunoSEQ multiplex PCR; TCRdb's copy has only in-frame clones and leaves some out. The V and J calls and clone size were taken over from that table, and D and trimming were inferred from the DNA. The sample yields about 110,000 clones, 88% seen once. The V end was cut by 5 bases, the J end by 7 bases, with 6 bases between. The germline V gene encodes CDR1 GTSNPN and CDR2 SVGIG (reference sequence). The CDR3 extends over 10 amino acids. The genes are TRBV30 and TRBJ1-3; D possibly corresponds to TRBD1 (6 bases). The TCR originated in a human donor in a cohort sampled during active COVID-19. The sequenced sample was peripheral blood. The CDR3 DNA sequence: TGTGCCTGGGGGGGCAACACCATATATTTT. Protein: CAWGGNTIYF. Together with reference TRBV30 and TRBJ1-3, the CDR3 gives the full variable domain: SQTIHQWPATLVQPVGSPLSLECTVEGTSNPNLYWYRQAAGRGLQLLFYSVGIGQISSEVPQNLSASRPQDRQFILSSKKLLLSDSGFYLCAWGGNTIYFGEGSWLTVV.